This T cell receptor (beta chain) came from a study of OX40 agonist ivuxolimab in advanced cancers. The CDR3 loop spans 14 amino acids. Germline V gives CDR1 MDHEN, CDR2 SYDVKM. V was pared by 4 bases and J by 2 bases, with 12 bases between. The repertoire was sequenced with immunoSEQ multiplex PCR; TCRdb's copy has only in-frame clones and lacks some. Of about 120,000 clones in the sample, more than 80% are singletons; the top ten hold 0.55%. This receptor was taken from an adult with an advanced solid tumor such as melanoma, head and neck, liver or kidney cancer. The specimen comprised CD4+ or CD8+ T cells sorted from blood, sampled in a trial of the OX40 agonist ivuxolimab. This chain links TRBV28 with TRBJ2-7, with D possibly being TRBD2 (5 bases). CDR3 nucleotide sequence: TGTGCCAGCAGTTCTGGACTCGTACCCTACGAGCAGTACTTC. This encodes CASSSGLVPYEQYF.